The sequence of this T cell receptor (beta chain) was determined in a study of STAT5B mutations in CD4+ large granular lymphocyte leukemia. CDR3 size: 15 residues. Germline V gives CDR1 MDHEN, CDR2 SYDVKM. V was clipped by 2 bases and J by 2 bases, with 10 bases between them. Sequenced by immunoSEQ multiplex PCR; TCRdb stores in-frame clones only, minus some. The sample lists some 30,000 clones; 65% to 85% were seen once. The receptor's source is a human donor in good health. V usage is TRBV28 and J usage is TRBJ1-5; D is possibly TRBD1 (5 bases). Sequenced: CD4+ T cells from blood buffy coats. CDR3 nucleotides: TGTGCCAGCAGTTTAGGGGGAGGAGGCAATCAGCCCCAGCATTTT. This sequence encodes CASSLGGGGNQPQHF.